The present TCR beta chain was sequenced within a study of T cell repertoires in cytomegalovirus infection. Study background: Matching HLA type and CMV infection were both indicated by public TCR beta signatures.

Study results and caveats: Cumulative public TCR beta family frequency identified CMV carriers with the relevant HLA.

The CDR3 totals 14 residues. Germline assignment: CDR1 LGHNA and CDR2 YSLEER. Losses at the gene ends were 0 bases for V and 6 bases for J; bases not matched to a gene: 1. A note on this clonotype: No antigen is known for it.

TCRdb fed the reads into MiXCR, producing one record per CDR3 protein. The sample includes around 530,000 distinct CDR3 sequences, 26% of them seen just once. Material for sequencing was PBMCs. The chain joins TRBV4-3 to TRBJ1-5, with 8 bases matching TRBD1. The clonotype was recovered from a human donor in good health (CMV status not recorded). Some clones in this sample may be carry-over from other donors' samples. The CDR3 DNA is TGCGCCAGCAGCCAAGACCAGGGGGCTCAGCCCCAGCATTTT. Translated: CASSQDQGAQPQHF.